One and the same sample provided the 18 T cell receptor beta chains below, sequenced in a study of T cell responses to AZD1222 COVID-19 vaccine. Repertoires were generated with immunoSEQ multiplex PCR, while TCRdb's copy carries only in-frame clones and drops some. Of about 94,000 clones in the sample, approximately 91% were seen once. The source was peripheral blood, collected on day 0 of AZD1222 vaccination. The origin of the receptors is an adult in good health.

The genes are TRBV7-3 and TRBJ2-3, with TRBD1 identical over 7 bases. V was pared by 3 bases and J by 3 bases, with 3 bases of the junction left unmatched. The CDR3 runs 14 residues. CDR1 and CDR2 (germline): SGHTA, FQGTGA. Here the CDR3 DNA reads TGTGCCAGCAGCTTCTCACAGGGGACAGATACGCAGTATTTT. It specifies CASSFSQGTDTQYF.

The chain couples TRBV7-2 to TRBJ1-1; 7 nucleotides agree with TRBD1. This CDR3 is 14 amino acids long. Trimming removed 4 bases from V and 5 bases from J; junction bases left unmatched: 7. Germline CDR1 is SGHTA and CDR2 is FQGNSA. In DNA form, the CDR3 reads TGTGCCAGCAGCTACGAGGGGGCGAGGACTGAAGCTTTCTTT. This encodes CASSYEGARTEAFF.

The CDR3 sequence is CASSQGFGTDTQYF. The CDR3 region has the DNA TGCGCCAGCAGTCAGGGATTCGGCACAGATACGCAGTATTTT. The chain joins TRBV10-1 to TRBJ2-3, with D possibly matching TRBD1 (5 bases). The length of the CDR3 is 14 residues. The germline gives CDR1 WNHNN, CDR2 SYGVQD (reference sequence). V was cut by 5 bases and J by 1 base, with 10 bases left in between.

This clone is a singleton in its sample. The rearrangement uses TRBV6-5 and TRBJ1-4, with 7 bases identical to TRBD1. CDR1 is MNHEY, CDR2 SVGAGI, per germline. V lost 5 bases to trimming and J lost 4 bases; unmatched junction nucleotides: 4. The CDR3 runs to 14 residues. This chain's CDR3 is CASSLDRVNEKLFF. The DNA of the CDR3 is TGTGCCAGCAGTCTCGACAGGGTTAATGAAAAACTGTTTTTT.

CDR3 loop: CASSYRLDSGTDTQYF. As DNA, the CDR3 is TGTGCCAGCAGTTACCGGCTGGACAGCGGCACAGATACGCAGTATTTT. The chain employs TRBV6-5 and TRBJ2-3; D perhaps matches TRBD1 (6 bases). The CDR3 spans 16 residues. CDR1 and CDR2 from the germline V gene are MNHEY and SVGAGI. Trimming took off 2 bases at V and 1 base at J, with 13 bases between the two ends.

The rearrangement joins TRBV2 to TRBJ2-5; maybe TRBD2 (6 bases). Trimming stripped 7 bases from V and 5 bases from J, with 14 bases between. Germline V CDR1 and CDR2: SNHLY, FYNNEI. The CDR3 length is 13 residues. The CDR3 spells CASTKSGVETQYF. In nucleotides, the CDR3 is TGTGCCAGCACGAAGTCGGGGGTGGAGACCCAGTACTTC.

V is TRBV6-5 and J is TRBJ1-4, with TRBD1 as a possible D gene (5 bases). V shed 6 bases and J shed 6 bases, with 14 bases lying between them. The CDR3 has 14 residues. Germline V gene data show CDR1 as MNHEY and CDR2 as SVGAGI. The chain's CDR3 is CASRPGRTDEKLFF. CDR3 coding DNA: TGTGCCAGCAGACCGGGACGGACTGATGAAAAACTGTTTTTT.

The gene calls are TRBV2 and TRBJ1-5; 10 bases are shared with TRBD1. The germline V gene encodes CDR1 SNHLY and CDR2 FYNNEI. The CDR3 is 15 residues long. J was trimmed by 7 bases and V by 6 bases; bases with no gene match: 9. CDR3 coding DNA: TGTGCCAGCAGAAAAGGGACAGGGGCAGAACAGCCCCAGCATTTT. Encoded protein: CASRKGTGAEQPQHF.

The rearrangement joins TRBV5-1 to TRBJ2-7; no clear D. Trimming shortened V by 0 bases and J by 3 bases, and 10 bases separated the two germline ends. The CDR3 totals 14 residues. Germline CDR1 is SGHRS and CDR2 is YFSETQ. This CDR3 reads CASSLGFNYYEQYF. The CDR3, as DNA: TGCGCCAGCAGCTTGGGCTTCAACTACTACGAGCAGTACTTC.

The chain links TRBV5-5 to TRBJ1-2, with 7 bases matching TRBD1. CDR1 and CDR2 from the germline V gene are SGHKS and YYEKEE (reference sequence). V lost 1 base to trimming and J lost 1 base; unmatched junction nucleotides: 4. This CDR3 has 15 amino acids. The CDR3 spells CASSLHRGLNYGYTF. CDR3 sequence (DNA): TGTGCCAGCAGCTTGCACAGGGGCCTTAACTATGGCTACACCTTC.

The rearrangement uses TRBV6-1 and TRBJ2-1; 9 bases fit TRBD1. The trim removed 3 bases at V and 5 bases at J, leaving 8 bases unmatched. Germline-derived CDR1 and CDR2 are MNHNS and SASEGT. CDR3 size: 16 residues. The CDR3 DNA reads as TGTGCCAGCAGTGACCTCCCGGGACAGGGACACAATGAGCAGTTCTTC. Encoded protein: CASSDLPGQGHNEQFF.

This chain connects TRBV7-2 to TRBJ2-7, with 12 bases fitting TRBD2. Germline lookup yields CDR1 SGHTA and CDR2 FQGNSA. The ends lost 1 base at V and 2 bases at J; junction bases unmatched: 3. The CDR3 loop spans 16 amino acids. The CDR3 spells CASSLVSSGGAYEQYF. CDR3 nucleotide sequence: TGTGCCAGCAGCTTAGTTTCTAGCGGGGGGGCCTACGAGCAGTACTTC. Based on the CDR3 plus reference TRBV7-2 and TRBJ2-7, the full variable domain is GAGVSQSPSNKVTEKGKDVELRCDPISGHTALYWYRQSLGQGLEFLIYFQGNSAPDKSGLPSDRFSAERTGGSVSTLTIQRTQQEDSAVYLCASSLVSSGGAYEQYFGPGTRLTVT.

J is TRBJ2-3 and V is TRBV6-4; the D gene is possibly TRBD2 (5 bases). CDR3 length: 13 residues. V was trimmed by 2 bases and J by 8 bases, leaving 11 bases between them. In germline, CDR1 is MRHNA, CDR2 SNTAGT. DNA for the CDR3: TGTGCCAGCAGTGACGAGGCAAGCGGTACGCAGTATTTT. Translation gives CASSDEASGTQYF.

The rearrangement links TRBV18 to TRBJ2-3; D is perhaps TRBD2 (6 bases). Germline CDR1 and CDR2: KGHSH and LQKENI. The CDR3 consists of 15 residues. Trimming pared 2 bases from V and 2 bases from J, leaving 11 bases between. The CDR3 protein is CASSPWGEATDTQYF. CDR3 DNA: TGTGCCAGCTCACCATGGGGGGAGGCCACAGATACGCAGTATTTT.

The V and J genes are TRBV2 and TRBJ2-7; 7 nucleotides match TRBD1. Trimming removed 6 bases from V and 4 bases from J; junction bases left unmatched: 9. CDR3 length equals 14 residues. Germline-derived CDR1 and CDR2 are SNHLY and FYNNEI. Written as DNA, the CDR3 is TGTGCCAGCAGAGACCGGGACAGAAGATACGAGCAGTACTTC. Translation gives CASRDRDRRYEQYF.

This chain uses TRBV7-3 with TRBJ2-1, with 11 bases fitting TRBD2. The CDR3 spans 15 residues. After removal of 5 bases from V and 7 bases from J, the junction contained 7 bases not matched to a gene. Germline V lookup: CDR1 SGHTA, CDR2 FQGTGA. CDR3: CASSVSGGASNEQFF. DNA of the CDR3: TGTGCCAGCAGCGTTAGCGGGGGGGCGTCGAATGAGCAGTTCTTC.

This chain joins TRBV5-1 and TRBJ2-7; TRBD1 matches 8 bases. The CDR3 is made up of 15 amino acids. The V gene end was trimmed by 0 bases and the J gene end by 5 bases; junction bases not matched to a gene: 7. Per germline, CDR1 SGHRS and CDR2 YFSETQ. The CDR3 region has the DNA TGCGCCAGCAGCTTGGAGGACAGGGCGTCCAACGAGCAGTACTTC. Its protein product is CASSLEDRASNEQYF.

The chain combines TRBV14 with TRBJ2-4; D is perhaps TRBD2 (6 bases). Deletions cut 0 bases from V and 11 bases from J, with 8 bases between. CDR3 length: 12 residues. Germline V CDR1 and CDR2: SGHDN, FVKESK. CDR3 in amino acids: CASSQDTGVQYF. CDR3 nucleotide sequence: TGTGCCAGCAGCCAAGATACGGGGGTTCAGTACTTC.